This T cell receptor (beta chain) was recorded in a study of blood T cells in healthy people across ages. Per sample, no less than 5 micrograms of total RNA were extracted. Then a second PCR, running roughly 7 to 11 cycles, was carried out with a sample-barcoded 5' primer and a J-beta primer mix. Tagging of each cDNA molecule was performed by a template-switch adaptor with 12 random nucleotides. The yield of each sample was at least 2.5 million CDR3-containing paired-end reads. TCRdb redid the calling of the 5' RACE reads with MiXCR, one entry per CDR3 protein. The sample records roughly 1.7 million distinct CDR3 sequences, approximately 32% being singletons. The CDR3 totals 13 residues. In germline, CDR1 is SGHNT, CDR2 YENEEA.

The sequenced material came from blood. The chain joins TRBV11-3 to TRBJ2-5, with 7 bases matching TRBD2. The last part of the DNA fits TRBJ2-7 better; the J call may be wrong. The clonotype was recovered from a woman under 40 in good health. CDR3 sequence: CASSLHGGSEQYF. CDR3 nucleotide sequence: TGTGCCAGCAGCTTACATGGCGGGAGCGAGCAGTACTTC.